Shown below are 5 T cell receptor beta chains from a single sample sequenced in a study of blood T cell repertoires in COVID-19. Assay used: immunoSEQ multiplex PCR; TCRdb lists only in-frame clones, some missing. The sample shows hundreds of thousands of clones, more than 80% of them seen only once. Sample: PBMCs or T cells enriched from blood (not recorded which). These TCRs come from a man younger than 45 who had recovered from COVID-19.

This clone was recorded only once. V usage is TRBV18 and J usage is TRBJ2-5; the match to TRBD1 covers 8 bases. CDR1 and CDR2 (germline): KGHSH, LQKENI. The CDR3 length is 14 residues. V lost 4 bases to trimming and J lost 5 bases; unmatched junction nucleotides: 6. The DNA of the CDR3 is TGTGCCAGCTCACTAGAGACAGGGGATGAGACCCAGTACTTC. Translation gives CASSLETGDETQYF.

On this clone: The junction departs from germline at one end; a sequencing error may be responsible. The CDR3 nucleotides read TGTGCCAGCAGTTTACATCAACCGGGACAGGGGGCCGCTGTCGCCTTC. It yields the protein CASSLHQPGQGAAVAF. This chain joins TRBV28 and TRBJ1-2; the match to TRBD1 covers 12 bases. This CDR3 spans 16 amino acids. Per the germline V gene, CDR1 is MDHEN and CDR2 is SYDVKM.

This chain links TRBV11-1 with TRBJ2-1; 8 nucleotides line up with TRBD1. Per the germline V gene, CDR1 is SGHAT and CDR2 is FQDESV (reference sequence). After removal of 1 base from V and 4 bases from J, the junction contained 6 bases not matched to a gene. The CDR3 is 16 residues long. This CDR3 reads CASSLGQGPPYNEQFF. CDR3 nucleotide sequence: TGTGCCAGCAGCTTAGGACAGGGGCCGCCTTACAATGAGCAGTTCTTC.

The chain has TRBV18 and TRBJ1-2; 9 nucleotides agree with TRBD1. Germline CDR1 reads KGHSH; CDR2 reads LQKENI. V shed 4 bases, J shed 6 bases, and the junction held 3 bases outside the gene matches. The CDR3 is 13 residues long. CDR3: CASSRDRENGYTF. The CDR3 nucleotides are TGTGCCAGCTCACGGGACAGGGAAAATGGCTACACCTTC.

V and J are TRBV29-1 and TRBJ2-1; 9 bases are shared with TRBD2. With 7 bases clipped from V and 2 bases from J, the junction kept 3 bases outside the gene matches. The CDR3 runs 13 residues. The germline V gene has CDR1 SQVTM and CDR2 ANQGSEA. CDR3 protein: CSEGGRAYNEQFF. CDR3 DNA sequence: TGCAGCGAGGGCGGGAGGGCCTACAATGAGCAGTTCTTC.